Sequencing of this TCR beta chain was carried out in a study of T cell responses to AZD1222 COVID-19 vaccine. Germline CDR1 reads LNHDA; CDR2 reads SQIVND (reference sequence). The CDR3 has 12 residues. The V end lost 6 bases, the J end lost 1 base, and 6 bases lay between the germline ends. Generated by immunoSEQ multiplex PCR, the TCRdb table keeps only in-frame clones and is missing some. The table lists 95,000 to 150,000 clones, roughly nine tenths of them singletons. This clonotype was sampled from an adult in good health. Sample: peripheral blood, taken on day 0 of AZD1222 vaccination. The chain links TRBV19 to TRBJ1-1; perhaps TRBD1 as D (5 bases). In nucleotides, the CDR3 is TGTGCCAGTAGACAGGCGAACACTGAAGCTTTCTTT. Translated, it gives CASRQANTEAFF.